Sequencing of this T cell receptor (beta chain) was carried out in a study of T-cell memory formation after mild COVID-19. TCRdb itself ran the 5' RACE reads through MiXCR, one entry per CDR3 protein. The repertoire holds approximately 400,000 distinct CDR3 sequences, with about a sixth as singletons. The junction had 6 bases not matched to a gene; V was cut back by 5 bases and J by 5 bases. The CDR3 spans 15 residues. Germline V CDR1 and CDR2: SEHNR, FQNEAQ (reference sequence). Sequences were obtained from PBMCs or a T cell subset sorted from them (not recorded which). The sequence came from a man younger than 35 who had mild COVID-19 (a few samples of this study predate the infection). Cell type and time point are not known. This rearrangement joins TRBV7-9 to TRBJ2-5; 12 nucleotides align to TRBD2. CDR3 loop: CASSGGLAGLETQYF. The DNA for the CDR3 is TGTGCCAGCAGCGGCGGACTAGCGGGGTTGGAGACCCAGTACTTC. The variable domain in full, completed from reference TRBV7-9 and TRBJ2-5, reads DTGVSQNPRHKITKRGQNVTFRCDPISEHNRLYWYRQTLGQGPEFLTYFQNEAQLEKSRLLSDRFSAERPKGSFSTLEIQRTEQGDSAMYLCASSGGLAGLETQYFGPGTRLLVL.